Given below is one TCR beta chain in context. The data stem from a study of monozygotic twins with inflammatory bowel disease. Two nested PCRs, of 16 and 9 cycles, processed TCRalpha and TCRbeta cDNA. TCRdb re-called the 5' RACE reads and gives one entry per CDR3 protein, without DNA. This sample's clone table lists approximately 420,000 distinct CDR3 sequences. Input material: blood. The origin of this receptor is a human donor with ulcerative colitis or Crohn's disease, or a healthy co-twin of an affected twin (not recorded which).

This CDR3 is CASSLGRGSPSGNEQFF. The V call is TRBV5-1, the J call TRBJ2-1; TCRdb lists TRBD1, though no DNA is available to test this call. The germline V gene has CDR1 SGHRS and CDR2 YFSETQ. The CDR3 extends over 17 amino acids.